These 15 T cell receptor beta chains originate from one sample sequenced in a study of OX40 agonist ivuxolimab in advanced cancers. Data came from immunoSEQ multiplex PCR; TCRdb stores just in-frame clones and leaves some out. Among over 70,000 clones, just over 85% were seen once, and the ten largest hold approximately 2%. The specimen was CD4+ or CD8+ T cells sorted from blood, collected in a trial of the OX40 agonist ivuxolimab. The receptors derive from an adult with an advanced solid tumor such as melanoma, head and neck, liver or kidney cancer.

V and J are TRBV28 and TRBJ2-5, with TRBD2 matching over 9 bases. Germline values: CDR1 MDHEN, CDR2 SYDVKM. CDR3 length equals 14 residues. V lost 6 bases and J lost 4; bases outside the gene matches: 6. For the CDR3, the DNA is TGTGCCAGCAGGGGCGGGGGGGCCGGAGAGACCCAGTACTTC. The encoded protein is CASRGGGAGETQYF.

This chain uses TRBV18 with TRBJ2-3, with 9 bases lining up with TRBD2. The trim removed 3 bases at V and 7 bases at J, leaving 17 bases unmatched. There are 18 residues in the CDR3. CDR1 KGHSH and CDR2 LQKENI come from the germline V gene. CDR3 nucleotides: TGTGCCAGCTCACCGACTAGCGGATGGGGGCCCGCGGGGTATACGCAGTATTTT. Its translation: CASSPTSGWGPAGYTQYF.

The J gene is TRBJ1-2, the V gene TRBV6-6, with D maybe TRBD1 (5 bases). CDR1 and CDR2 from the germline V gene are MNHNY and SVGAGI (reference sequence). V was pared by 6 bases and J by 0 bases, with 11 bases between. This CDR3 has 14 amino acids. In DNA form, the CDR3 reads TGTGCCAGCAGAGAACAGGCCGCTAACTATGGCTACACCTTC. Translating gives CASREQAANYGYTF.

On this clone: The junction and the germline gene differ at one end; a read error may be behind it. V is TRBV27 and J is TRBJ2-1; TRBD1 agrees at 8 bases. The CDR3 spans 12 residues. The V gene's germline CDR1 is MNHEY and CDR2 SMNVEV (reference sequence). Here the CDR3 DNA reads TGTGCCAGCAGTTTATATCCGGGACAGGAGGTCTTC. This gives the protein CASSLYPGQEVF.

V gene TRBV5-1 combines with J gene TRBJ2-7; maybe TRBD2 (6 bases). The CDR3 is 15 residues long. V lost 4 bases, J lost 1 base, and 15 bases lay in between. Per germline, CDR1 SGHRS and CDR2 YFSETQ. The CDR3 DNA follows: TGCGCCAGCAGCAGGGAGGCGGCCGCGTCCTACGAGCAGTACTTC. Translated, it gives CASSREAAASYEQYF.

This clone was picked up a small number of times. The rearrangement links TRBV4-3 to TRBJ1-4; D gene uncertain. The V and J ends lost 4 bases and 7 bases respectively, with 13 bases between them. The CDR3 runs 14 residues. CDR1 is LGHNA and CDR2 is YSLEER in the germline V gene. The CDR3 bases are TGCGCCAGCAGCCCGCGGACCGTTCCTGAAAAACTGTTTTTT. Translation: CASSPRTVPEKLFF.

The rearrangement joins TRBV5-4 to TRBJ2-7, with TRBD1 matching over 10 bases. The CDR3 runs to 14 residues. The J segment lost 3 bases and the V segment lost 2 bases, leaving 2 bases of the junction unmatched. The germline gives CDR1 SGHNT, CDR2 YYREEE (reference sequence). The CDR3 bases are TGTGCCAGCAGCTTTGGGACAGGGGACTACGAGCAGTACTTC. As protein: CASSFGTGDYEQYF. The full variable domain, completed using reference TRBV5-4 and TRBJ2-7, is ETGVTQSPTHLIKTRGQQVTLRCSSQSGHNTVSWYQQALGQGPQFIFQYYREEENGRGNFPPRFSGLQFPNYSSELNVNALELDDSALYLCASSFGTGDYEQYFGPGTRLTVT.

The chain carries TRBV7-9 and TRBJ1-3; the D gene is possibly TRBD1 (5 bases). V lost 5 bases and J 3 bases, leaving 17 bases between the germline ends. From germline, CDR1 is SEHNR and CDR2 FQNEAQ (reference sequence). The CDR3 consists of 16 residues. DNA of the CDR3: TGTGCCAGCAGCCTACCCAGGGCCGCGGGTGGAAACACCATATATTTT. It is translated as CASSLPRAAGGNTIYF. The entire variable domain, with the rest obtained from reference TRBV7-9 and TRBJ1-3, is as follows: DTGVSQNPRHKITKRGQNVTFRCDPISEHNRLYWYRQTLGQGPEFLTYFQNEAQLEKSRLLSDRFSAERPKGSFSTLEIQRTEQGDSAMYLCASSLPRAAGGNTIYFGEGSWLTVV.

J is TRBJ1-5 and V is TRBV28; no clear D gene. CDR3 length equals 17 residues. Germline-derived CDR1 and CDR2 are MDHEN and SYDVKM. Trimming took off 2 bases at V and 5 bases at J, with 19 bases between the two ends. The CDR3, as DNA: TGTGCCAGCAGTTTAAACTTGGAGATCCGTCGTTATCAGCCCCAGCATTTT. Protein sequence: CASSLNLEIRRYQPQHF.

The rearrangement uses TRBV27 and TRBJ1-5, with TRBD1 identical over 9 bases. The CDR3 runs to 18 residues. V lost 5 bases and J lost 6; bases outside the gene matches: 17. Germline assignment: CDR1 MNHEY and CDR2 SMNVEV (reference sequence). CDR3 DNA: TGTGCCAGCAGTGCAACCTCTTCGGGACAGGGTTTGGGTCAGCCCCAGCATTTT. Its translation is CASSATSSGQGLGQPQHF.

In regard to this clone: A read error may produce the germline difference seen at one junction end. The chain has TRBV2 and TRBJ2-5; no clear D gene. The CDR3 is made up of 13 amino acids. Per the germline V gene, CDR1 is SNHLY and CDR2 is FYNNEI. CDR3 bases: TGTGCCAGCGGTGAGGCAGGATCGGAGACCCAGTACTTC. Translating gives CASGEAGSETQYF.

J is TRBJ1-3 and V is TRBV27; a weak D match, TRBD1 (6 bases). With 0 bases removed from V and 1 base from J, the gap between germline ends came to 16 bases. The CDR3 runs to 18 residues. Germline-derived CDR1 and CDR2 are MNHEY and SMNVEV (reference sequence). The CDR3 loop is CASSLSGLGGGSGNTIYF. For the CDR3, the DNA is TGTGCCAGCAGTTTATCGGGGTTAGGAGGGGGTTCTGGAAACACCATATATTTT.

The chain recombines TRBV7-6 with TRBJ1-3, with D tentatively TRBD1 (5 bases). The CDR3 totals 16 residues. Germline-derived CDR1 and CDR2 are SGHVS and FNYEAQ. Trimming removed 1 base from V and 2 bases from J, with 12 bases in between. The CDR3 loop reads CASSLGGGVPGNTIYF. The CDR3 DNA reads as TGTGCCAGCAGCTTAGGTGGGGGGGTCCCTGGAAACACCATATATTTT.

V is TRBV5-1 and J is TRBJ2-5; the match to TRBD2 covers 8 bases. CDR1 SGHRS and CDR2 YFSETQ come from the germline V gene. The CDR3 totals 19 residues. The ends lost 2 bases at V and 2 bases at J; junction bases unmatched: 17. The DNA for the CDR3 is TGCGCCAGCAGCTTTCCGGGGGAGCGGGGGTTCCCGCCACAAGAGACCCAGTACTTC. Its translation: CASSFPGERGFPPQETQYF.

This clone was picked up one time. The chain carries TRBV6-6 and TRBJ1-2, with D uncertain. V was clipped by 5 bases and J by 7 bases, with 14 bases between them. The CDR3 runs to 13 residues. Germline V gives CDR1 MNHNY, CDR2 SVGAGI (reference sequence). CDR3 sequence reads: CASSDYRLSGYTF. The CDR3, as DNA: TGTGCCAGCAGTGACTACCGGCTCAGTGGCTACACCTTC.